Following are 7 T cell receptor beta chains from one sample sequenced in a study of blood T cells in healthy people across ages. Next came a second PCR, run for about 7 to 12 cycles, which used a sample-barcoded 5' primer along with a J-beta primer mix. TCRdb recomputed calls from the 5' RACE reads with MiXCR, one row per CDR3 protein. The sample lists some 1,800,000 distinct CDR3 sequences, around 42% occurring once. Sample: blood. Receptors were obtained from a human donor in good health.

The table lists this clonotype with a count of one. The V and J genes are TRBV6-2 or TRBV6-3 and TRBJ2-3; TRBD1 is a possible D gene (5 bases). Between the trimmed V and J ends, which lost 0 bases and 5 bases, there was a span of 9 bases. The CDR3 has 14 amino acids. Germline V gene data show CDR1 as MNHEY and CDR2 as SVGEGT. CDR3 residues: CASSYSQGIDTQYF. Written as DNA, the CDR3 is TGTGCCAGCAGTTACTCGCAGGGTATAGATACGCAGTATTTT.

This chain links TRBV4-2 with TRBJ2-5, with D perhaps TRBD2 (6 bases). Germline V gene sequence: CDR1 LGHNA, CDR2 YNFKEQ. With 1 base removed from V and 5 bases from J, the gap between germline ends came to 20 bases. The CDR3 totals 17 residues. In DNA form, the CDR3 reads TGTGCCAGCAGCCAAGGGGTAATTCAGGGAAGCGGGGAGACCCAGTACTTC. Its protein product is CASSQGVIQGSGETQYF.

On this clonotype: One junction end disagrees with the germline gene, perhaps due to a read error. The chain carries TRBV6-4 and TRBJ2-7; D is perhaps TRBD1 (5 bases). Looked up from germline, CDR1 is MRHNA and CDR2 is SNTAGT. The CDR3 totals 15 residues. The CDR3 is CVSSDSGPDRYEQYF. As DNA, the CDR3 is TGTGTCAGCAGTGACTCAGGGCCGGATAGGTACGAGCAGTACTTC.

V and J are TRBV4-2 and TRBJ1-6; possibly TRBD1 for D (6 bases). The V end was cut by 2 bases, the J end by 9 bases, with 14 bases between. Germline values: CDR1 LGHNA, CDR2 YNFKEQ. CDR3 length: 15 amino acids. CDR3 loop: CASSQSTGKPSPLHF. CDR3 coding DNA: TGTGCCAGCAGCCAATCTACAGGGAAGCCTTCACCCCTCCACTTT.

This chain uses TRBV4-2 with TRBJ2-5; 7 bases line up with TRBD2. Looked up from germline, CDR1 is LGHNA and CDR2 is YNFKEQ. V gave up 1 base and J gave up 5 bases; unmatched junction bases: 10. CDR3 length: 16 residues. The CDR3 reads CASSQVGGTAAETQYF. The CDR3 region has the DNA TGTGCCAGCAGCCAAGTCGGGGGGACCGCCGCGGAGACCCAGTACTTC.

The chain's CDR3 is CSARPSTAYEQYF. CDR3 coding DNA: TGCAGTGCTAGGCCTTCCACAGCCTACGAGCAGTACTTC. The chain combines TRBV20-1 with TRBJ2-7; D unclear. V lost 3 bases and J 2 bases, leaving 11 bases between the germline ends. This CDR3 is built from 13 residues. Germline lookup yields CDR1 DFQATT and CDR2 SNEGSKA (reference sequence).

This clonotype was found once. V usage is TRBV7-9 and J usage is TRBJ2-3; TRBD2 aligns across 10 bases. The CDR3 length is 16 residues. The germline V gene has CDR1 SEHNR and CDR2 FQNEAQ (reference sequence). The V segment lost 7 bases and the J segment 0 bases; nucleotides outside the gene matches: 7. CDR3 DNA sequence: TGTGCCAGCATGCCGTCGACTAGCGGGAGCACAGATACGCAGTATTTT. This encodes CASMPSTSGSTDTQYF.